Given below is one T cell receptor beta chain in context. The antigen remains unidentified. Trimming cost V 0 bases and J 5 bases, with 10 bases left between them. CDR1 is MNHNY and CDR2 is SVGAGI in the germline V gene (reference sequence). This CDR3 comprises 14 residues. This specimen belongs to a study of blood T cells in healthy people across ages. Study-wide results and limits: In the absence of known donor CMV status, changes in expanded clonotypes were possibly confounded. Per million T cells, TCR beta diversity dropped roughly linearly as age increased. The study found TCR beta diversity correlated strongly with naive T cell percentage.

A sample-barcoded 5' primer and a J-beta primer mix were used in a second PCR of about 7 to 12 cycles. TCRdb recomputed calls from the 5' RACE reads with MiXCR, one row per CDR3 protein. This repertoire shows 650,000 to 1,000,000 distinct CDR3 sequences, roughly 40% found once; its top ten account for 13%. The clonotype comes from a man between 18 and 35 years old in good health. This chain uses TRBV6-6 with TRBJ1-1; D gene unclear. The sequencing sample was made of blood. The CDR3 region is CASSYSGGMTEAFF. In nucleotides, the CDR3 is TGTGCCAGCAGTTACTCGGGAGGGATGACTGAAGCTTTCTTT.